What follows are 17 T cell receptor beta chains derived from one specimen sequenced in a study of blood T cell repertoires in COVID-19. Produced via immunoSEQ multiplex PCR; TCRdb's table is partial and in-frame only. The sample includes 60,000 to 70,000 clones, 91% of them seen just once. The sequenced material came from peripheral blood. Source of these receptors: a human donor with active COVID-19. The donor label of this sample is uncertain.

The chain employs TRBV10-3 and TRBJ2-1; 7 nucleotides line up with TRBD1. The germline V gene has CDR1 ENHRY and CDR2 SYGVKD. V lost 11 bases to trimming and J lost 7 bases; unmatched junction nucleotides: 14. This CDR3 has 14 residues. This chain's CDR3 is CAAEHGDRPNEQFF. In DNA form, the CDR3 reads TGTGCCGCCGAGCATGGGGACAGACCTAATGAGCAGTTCTTC.

The chain combines TRBV28 with TRBJ1-1; 7 nucleotides align to TRBD1. Germline V gene lookup returns CDR1 MDHEN and CDR2 SYDVKM. The CDR3 runs 14 residues. V trimming: 2 bases; J trimming: 11 bases; junction bases outside the gene matches: 11. CDR3: CASSLPQLTGVAFF. CDR3 DNA: TGTGCCAGCAGTTTACCCCAACTAACAGGGGTCGCTTTCTTT.

The rearrangement joins TRBV2 to TRBJ2-7; TRBD1 matches 8 bases. V dropped 6 bases and J dropped 6; count of bases not matched to a gene: 10. CDR1 is SNHLY and CDR2 is FYNNEI in the germline V gene. The CDR3 has 14 residues. CDR3 sequence: CASRPTGEVGEQYF. The CDR3, as DNA: TGTGCCAGCAGACCGACAGGGGAAGTCGGCGAGCAGTACTTC.

V is TRBV28 and J is TRBJ2-1; 7 nucleotides match TRBD1. The CDR3 consists of 14 residues. Germline V CDR1 and CDR2: MDHEN, SYDVKM. V lost 10 bases to trimming and J lost 0 bases; unmatched junction nucleotides: 6. CDR3 coding DNA: TGTGCCACCGTCAGGGGGAGCTCCTACAATGAGCAGTTCTTC. Protein sequence: CATVRGSSYNEQFF.

V is TRBV10-3 and J is TRBJ2-5; 14 bases match TRBD2. The CDR3 contains 16 residues. Trimming removed 4 bases from V and 4 bases from J; junction bases left unmatched: 5. Per germline, CDR1 ENHRY and CDR2 SYGVKD. The CDR3 DNA follows: TGTGCCATCAGTGGCGGGACTAGCGGGAGTAGAGAGACCCAGTACTTC. Translating gives CAISGGTSGSRETQYF.

This rearrangement joins TRBV25-1 to TRBJ1-4; no reliable D call. Deletions cut 3 bases from V and 8 bases from J, with 7 bases between. The CDR3 sequence is 12 residues long. From germline, CDR1 is MGHDK and CDR2 SYGVNS. Written as DNA, the CDR3 is TGTGCCAGCAGTGATTTCAGAGAAAAACTGTTTTTT. It translates to CASSDFREKLFF.

This chain connects TRBV7-8 to TRBJ1-5; 7 bases map to TRBD1. J was trimmed by 6 bases and V by 6 bases; bases with no gene match: 11. Germline V gene lookup returns CDR1 SGHVS and CDR2 FQNEAQ. This CDR3 comprises 15 residues. CDR3 amino acids: CASSPIRQGGQPQHF. For the CDR3, the DNA is TGTGCCAGCAGTCCGATACGACAGGGAGGTCAGCCCCAGCATTTT.

The chain has TRBV10-3 and TRBJ2-7, with D maybe TRBD1 (6 bases). Germline V gene sequence: CDR1 ENHRY, CDR2 SYGVKD. This CDR3 is 13 amino acids long. The germline V and J ends were trimmed by 9 bases and 5 bases, with 17 bases remaining between them. CDR3 region: CAIAQGLSDEQYF. The DNA of the CDR3 is TGTGCCATTGCACAGGGCCTCTCGGACGAGCAGTACTTC.

This chain links TRBV4-1 with TRBJ2-7; 9 bases agree with TRBD2. V shed 4 bases and J 3 bases; nucleotides not matched to a gene: 7. The CDR3 is 15 residues long. CDR1 and CDR2 from the germline V gene are MGHRA and YSYEKL. The CDR3 region is CASSPPRREGYEQYF. The DNA for the CDR3 is TGCGCCAGCAGCCCACCCCGGCGGGAGGGCTACGAGCAGTACTTC.

V is TRBV5-5 and J is TRBJ2-7, with D unclear. CDR1 and CDR2 from the germline V gene are SGHKS and YYEKEE (reference sequence). Trimming took off 0 bases at V and 3 bases at J, with 13 bases between the two ends. This CDR3 has 15 residues. CDR3 bases: TGTGCCAGCAGCTTGGGGGCTCGTGATGTCTACGAGCAGTACTTC. Protein sequence: CASSLGARDVYEQYF.

The genes are TRBV12-3 or TRBV12-4 and TRBJ2-7; no clear D. Trimming took 5 bases from V and 9 from J, leaving 11 bases between them. The CDR3 runs to 11 residues. The CDR3 coding sequence is TGTGCCAGCAGTCCGGGTATATGGCAGTACTTC. Amino acid sequence: CASSPGIWQYF.

In this sample, this clone turned up a few times. V gene TRBV13 combines with J gene TRBJ1-6; no clear D. Trimming removed 5 bases from V and 0 bases from J, with 11 bases in between. The CDR3 runs 16 residues. The germline V gene encodes CDR1 PRHDT and CDR2 FYEKMQ (reference sequence). This CDR3 reads CASSPKGSSYNSPLHF. CDR3 in DNA: TGTGCCAGCAGCCCTAAAGGGAGCTCCTATAATTCACCCCTCCACTTT.

The V call is TRBV11-3, the J call TRBJ1-4; 11 positions agree with TRBD1. V dropped 4 bases and J dropped 7; count of bases not matched to a gene: 11. CDR1 and CDR2 from the germline V gene are SGHNT and YENEEA. This CDR3 region has 17 residues. CDR3 in amino acids: CASSSGTGGELGEKLFF. The CDR3 DNA reads as TGTGCCAGCAGCTCCGGGACAGGGGGAGAATTAGGTGAAAAACTGTTTTTT.

The chain links TRBV12-3 or TRBV12-4 to TRBJ1-5; D gene uncertain. The CDR3 contains 13 residues. V lost 10 bases to trimming and J lost 4 bases, with 14 bases between them. The CDR3 loop is CATSEARNQPQHF. CDR3 coding DNA: TGTGCCACCTCGGAGGCCCGAAATCAGCCCCAGCATTTT.

The chain employs TRBV19 and TRBJ1-1, with D possibly TRBD1 on 5 matching bases. The CDR3 runs to 14 residues. V shed 3 bases and J shed 5 bases, with 13 bases lying between them. Germline lookup yields CDR1 LNHDA and CDR2 SQIVND (reference sequence). The CDR3 DNA sequence: TGTGCCAGTAGTATCCCCAGGGTACATACTGAAGCTTTCTTT. This encodes CASSIPRVHTEAFF.

The rearrangement links TRBV9 to TRBJ1-1; no clear D. Between the trimmed V and J ends, which lost 4 bases and 1 base, there was a span of 11 bases. Germline loops: CDR1 SGDLS, CDR2 YYNGEE. CDR3 size: 14 residues. CDR3 region: CASSTQVENTEAFF. The CDR3 bases are TGTGCCAGCAGCACTCAGGTGGAGAACACTGAAGCTTTCTTT.

The chain carries TRBV6-2 or TRBV6-3 and TRBJ2-7; a weak D match, TRBD2 (5 bases). V lost 2 bases to trimming and J lost 6 bases, with 14 bases between them. CDR1 MNHEY and CDR2 SVGEGT come from the germline V gene. The CDR3 is made up of 14 amino acids. CDR3 in DNA: TGTGCCAGCAGTTACAGCATCGAGGGCGGCGAGCAGTACTTC. It is translated as CASSYSIEGGEQYF.